A single sample is the source of the 27 T cell receptor beta chains below, sequenced in a study of OX40 agonist ivuxolimab in advanced cancers. The method was immunoSEQ multiplex PCR; TCRdb's version includes in-frame clones alone and lacks a portion of them. This sample yields almost 65,000 clones, of which roughly 80% are seen a single time; 0.6% to 0.9% belongs to the top ten. The starting material was CD4+ or CD8+ T cells sorted from blood, obtained in a trial of the OX40 agonist ivuxolimab. These receptors were taken from an adult with an advanced solid tumor such as melanoma, head and neck, liver or kidney cancer.

The chain joins TRBV2 to TRBJ1-6; D perhaps matches TRBD1 (6 bases). Germline values: CDR1 SNHLY, CDR2 FYNNEI. The V end was cut by 2 bases, the J end by 9 bases, with 14 bases between. The CDR3 extends over 15 amino acids. This CDR3 is CASSERQGSTSPLHF. The CDR3 DNA sequence: TGTGCCAGCAGTGAAAGGCAGGGGAGTACTTCACCCCTCCACTTT.

The chain combines TRBV21-1 with TRBJ2-7. TRBV21-1 is reported as a pseudogene. The CDR3 is 17 amino acids. In DNA form, the CDR3 reads TGTGCCAGCAGCAAAGTGGGGATTGGCCGGGTAACCTACGAGCAGTACTTC. Protein: CASSKVGIGRVTYEQYF.

V usage is TRBV5-1 and J usage is TRBJ2-5; the D is unclear. Per germline, CDR1 SGHRS and CDR2 YFSETQ. This CDR3 is built from 13 residues. V was pared by 4 bases and J by 5 bases, with 12 bases between. CDR3 in DNA: TGCGCCAGCAGCCCCCCGCCAGTGGAGACCCAGTACTTC. Translation gives CASSPPPVETQYF.

The chain couples TRBV6-5 to TRBJ2-7; the D gene is possibly TRBD1 (6 bases). Germline CDR1 MNHEY, CDR2 SVGAGI. This CDR3 is built from 11 residues. V was trimmed by 5 bases and J by 10 bases, leaving 12 bases between them. DNA of the CDR3: TGTGCCAGCAGTGATACAGGGTTCCAGTACTTC. It translates to CASSDTGFQYF.

V gene TRBV7-9 combines with J gene TRBJ2-7; TRBD1 agrees at 11 bases. Trimming at V came to 3 bases and at J to 2 bases, leaving 3 bases not matched to a gene. Germline V lookup: CDR1 SEHNR, CDR2 FQNEAQ (reference sequence). The CDR3 has 15 amino acids. The CDR3 DNA is TGTGCCAGCAGCTTCGGGGGACAGGGGGCCTACGAGCAGTACTTC. Residues: CASSFGGQGAYEQYF.

V usage is TRBV9 and J usage is TRBJ1-1; D unclear. This CDR3 has 14 amino acids. From germline, CDR1 is SGDLS and CDR2 YYNGEE. V lost 3 bases, J lost 3 bases, and 12 bases lay in between. The CDR3 protein is CASSGGPRDTEAFF. The CDR3 DNA follows: TGTGCCAGCAGCGGCGGCCCAAGGGACACTGAAGCTTTCTTT. Supplemented by reference TRBV9 and TRBJ1-1, the full variable domain reads DSGVTQTPKHLITATGQRVTLRCSPRSGDLSVYWYQQSLDQGLQFLIQYYNGEERAKGNILERFSAQQFPDLHSELNLSSLELGDSALYFCASSGGPRDTEAFFGQGTRLTVV.

The chain is built from TRBV6-4 and TRBJ1-1; D ambiguous. Germline V gene lookup returns CDR1 MRHNA and CDR2 SNTAGT. The germline V and J ends were trimmed by 2 bases and 10 bases, with 8 bases remaining between them. The CDR3 loop spans 11 amino acids. CDR3 sequence: CASSDLRTAFF. The CDR3 DNA reads TGTGCCAGCAGTGACCTAAGGACAGCTTTCTTT.

This clone was picked up one time. The chain couples TRBV5-1 to TRBJ2-7; possibly TRBD2 for D (6 bases). This CDR3 comprises 15 residues. Germline V gene lookup returns CDR1 SGHRS and CDR2 YFSETQ. Trimming left V 1 base short and J 2 bases short, with 13 bases between. The CDR3 DNA is TGCGCCAGCAGCTTGACTAGCCCCAAAACCTACGAGCAGTACTTC. Its protein product is CASSLTSPKTYEQYF.

The V and J genes are TRBV9 and TRBJ1-2; the match to TRBD1 covers 9 bases. V lost 4 bases and J lost 8; bases outside the gene matches: 9. The germline gives CDR1 SGDLS, CDR2 YYNGEE. The CDR3 is made up of 14 amino acids. The CDR3 nucleotides read TGTGCCAGCAGCCAGAAACAGGGGGCAAGGGGCTACACCTTC. Translated, it gives CASSQKQGARGYTF.

This chain uses TRBV29-1 with TRBJ2-5; TRBD2 aligns across 10 bases. V gave up 3 bases and J gave up 2 bases; unmatched junction bases: 9. The CDR3 is 16 amino acids. Germline CDR1 is SQVTM and CDR2 is ANQGSEA. CDR3 DNA sequence: TGCAGCGTTGACGGTCGTAGCGGGAGGCGACAAGAGACCCAGTACTTC. Its translation is CSVDGRSGRRQETQYF.

The V and J genes are TRBV18 and TRBJ1-2, with 7 bases aligning to TRBD1. Germline-derived CDR1 and CDR2 are KGHSH and LQKENI. The CDR3 runs to 15 residues. The junction had 22 bases not matched to a gene; V was cut back by 8 bases and J by 13 bases. CDR3 in DNA: TGTGCCAGCCAACTCACCCCTGGGACAGCGAGTAACTGCACCTTC. Its protein is CASQLTPGTASNCTF.

This rearrangement joins TRBV7-2 to TRBJ2-1; D unclear. Germline V gene sequence: CDR1 SGHTA, CDR2 FQGNSA. V gave up 2 bases and J gave up 2 bases, with 13 bases separating them. The CDR3 runs to 16 residues. This CDR3 is CASSLLASAPYNEQFF. CDR3 nucleotides: TGTGCCAGCAGCTTATTGGCGTCCGCCCCCTACAATGAGCAGTTCTTC. The full variable domain, in which reference TRBV7-2 and TRBJ2-1 provide the parts outside the CDR3, is GAGVSQSPSNKVTEKGKDVELRCDPISGHTALYWYRQSLGQGLEFLIYFQGNSAPDKSGLPSDRFSAERTGGSVSTLTIQRTQQEDSAVYLCASSLLASAPYNEQFFGPGTRLTVL.

The V gene is TRBV4-1, the J gene TRBJ1-6, with TRBD1 identical over 7 bases. Losses at the gene ends were 3 bases for V and 9 bases for J; bases not matched to a gene: 11. Germline CDR1 is MGHRA and CDR2 is YSYEKL. This CDR3 contains 16 residues. In DNA form, the CDR3 reads TGCGCCAGCAGCCAGGAGGGGGCCCAGGGCGGTTCACCCCTCCACTTT. This gives the protein CASSQEGAQGGSPLHF.

This sequence joins TRBV7-7 and TRBJ2-3, with D unresolved. Trimming left V 4 bases short and J 5 bases short, with 13 bases between. The V gene's germline CDR1 is SSHAT and CDR2 FNYEAQ (reference sequence). The CDR3 has 14 amino acids. CDR3 bases: TGTGCCAGCAGCTCCAGCGAGGCGGTAGATACGCAGTATTTT. Its translation is CASSSSEAVDTQYF.

With respect to this clone: The junction differs from germline at one of its ends, possibly a read error. The chain couples TRBV7-9 to TRBJ1-4, with 9 bases that match TRBD1. CDR3 size: 16 residues. CDR1 is SEHNR, CDR2 FQNEAQ, per germline (reference sequence). In DNA form, the CDR3 reads TGTGCCAGCAGTTTAGTGGCCGGGACAGGGAAAGAAAAACTGTTTTTT. It specifies CASSLVAGTGKEKLFF.

The J gene is TRBJ1-5, the V gene TRBV30; D is uncertain. There are 14 residues in the CDR3. Germline lookup yields CDR1 GTSNPN and CDR2 SVGIG (reference sequence). V was trimmed by 2 bases and J by 4 bases, leaving 12 bases between them. CDR3 in DNA: TGTGCCTGGAGTCCAGACTTGGGGAATCAGCCCCAGCATTTT. Translation: CAWSPDLGNQPQHF.

The rearrangement uses TRBV7-3 and TRBJ2-4; 7 bases are shared with TRBD1. J gave up 0 bases and V 5 bases, and 13 bases lay outside the gene matches. This CDR3 has 18 amino acids. The germline V gene has CDR1 SGHTA and CDR2 FQGTGA. The CDR3 loop is CASSPGTDYPLAKNIQYF. In DNA form, the CDR3 reads TGTGCCAGCAGCCCCGGGACAGATTACCCACTAGCCAAAAACATTCAGTACTTC.

The rearrangement uses TRBV6-6 and TRBJ1-1, with a possible D match to TRBD1 (5 bases). Trimming took 0 bases from V and 1 from J, leaving 9 bases between them. In germline, CDR1 is MNHNY, CDR2 SVGAGI (reference sequence). This CDR3 has 15 residues. CDR3 sequence reads: CASSYSRRGNTEAFF. The DNA for the CDR3 is TGTGCCAGCAGTTACTCGAGGAGGGGGAACACTGAAGCTTTCTTT.

The V call is TRBV6-6, the J call TRBJ1-2; 8 positions match TRBD1. The V and J ends lost 8 bases and 4 bases, in that order; junction bases with no gene match: 12. The CDR3 sequence is 15 residues long. Germline V gene lookup returns CDR1 MNHNY and CDR2 SVGAGI (reference sequence). The CDR3 loop reads CASRQGSATVYGYTF. The CDR3 region has the DNA TGTGCCAGCCGACAGGGGTCGGCAACGGTCTATGGCTACACCTTC.

The chain employs TRBV10-3 and TRBJ1-2; possible D gene TRBD1, 5 bases. The CDR3 runs to 12 residues. Germline V gene data show CDR1 as ENHRY and CDR2 as SYGVKD. The germline V and J ends were trimmed by 6 bases and 4 bases, with 9 bases remaining between them. The CDR3 sequence is CAIRGQGYGYTF. CDR3 in DNA: TGTGCCATCAGAGGACAAGGCTATGGCTACACCTTC.

CDR3: CASSLASGGAPGPFEQFF. The CDR3 DNA is TGTGCCAGCAGCTTAGCTAGCGGGGGGGCCCCCGGACCGTTTGAGCAGTTCTTC. The V call is TRBV7-6, the J call TRBJ2-1, with 11 positions matching TRBD2. The CDR3 length is 18 residues. With V trimmed by 0 bases and J by 9 bases, 13 bases remained unmatched. Germline V CDR1 and CDR2: SGHVS, FNYEAQ. The full variable domain, completed using reference TRBV7-6 and TRBJ2-1, is GAGVSQSPRYKVTKRGQDVALRCDPISGHVSLYWYRQALGQGPEFLTYFNYEAQQDKSGLPNDRFSAERPEGSISTLTIQRTEQRDSAMYRCASSLASGGAPGPFEQFFGPGTRLTVL.

J is TRBJ1-1 and V is TRBV10-2; the D is unclear. The CDR3 has 12 amino acids. CDR1 is WSHSY, CDR2 SAAADI, per germline. Trimming removed 8 bases from V and 2 bases from J, with 9 bases in between. CDR3 DNA: TGCGCCAGCCGAACGGAAAACACTGAAGCTTTCTTT. Its translation: CASRTENTEAFF.

J is TRBJ2-5 and V is TRBV13; tentative D call: TRBD1 (5 bases). Germline values: CDR1 PRHDT, CDR2 FYEKMQ (reference sequence). The CDR3 runs 14 residues. V lost 5 bases, J lost 2 bases, and 12 bases lay in between. DNA of the CDR3: TGTGCCAGCAGCCCGAAGACAGAACAAGAGACCCAGTACTTC. Translation: CASSPKTEQETQYF.

This chain's CDR3 is CASSFSPRPDRETQYF. The CDR3 DNA is TGTGCCAGCAGTTTCTCCCCCCGGCCTGATAGAGAGACCCAGTACTTC. The genes are TRBV6-5 and TRBJ2-5; D gene ambiguous. Per the germline V gene, CDR1 is MNHEY and CDR2 is SVGAGI. Trimming shortened V by 4 bases and J by 4 bases, and 19 bases separated the two germline ends. This CDR3 region has 16 residues.

The genes are TRBV18 and TRBJ1-1; D is undetermined. Germline values: CDR1 KGHSH, CDR2 LQKENI. The CDR3 has 15 residues. V lost 5 bases and J lost 0, with 13 bases in between. CDR3 nucleotides: TGTGCCAGCTCATCGACACCCACAGTGAACACTGAAGCTTTCTTT. It codes for CASSSTPTVNTEAFF.

V gene TRBV10-2 combines with J gene TRBJ2-5; the D is unclear. This CDR3 contains 14 residues. Trimming pared 3 bases from V and 5 bases from J, leaving 13 bases between. The V gene's germline CDR1 is WSHSY and CDR2 SAAADI. The CDR3 protein is CASSERGPRETQYF. CDR3 bases: TGCGCCAGCAGTGAACGTGGGCCGAGGGAGACCCAGTACTTC.

This rearrangement joins TRBV27 to TRBJ2-5; D is possibly TRBD1 (6 bases). Germline V gives CDR1 MNHEY, CDR2 SMNVEV (reference sequence). V was clipped by 2 bases and J by 4 bases, with 17 bases between them. The length of the CDR3 is 16 residues. CDR3 DNA: TGTGCCAGCAGTTTAACCCCAGGGGTCACCACAGAGACCCAGTACTTC. Protein product: CASSLTPGVTTETQYF.